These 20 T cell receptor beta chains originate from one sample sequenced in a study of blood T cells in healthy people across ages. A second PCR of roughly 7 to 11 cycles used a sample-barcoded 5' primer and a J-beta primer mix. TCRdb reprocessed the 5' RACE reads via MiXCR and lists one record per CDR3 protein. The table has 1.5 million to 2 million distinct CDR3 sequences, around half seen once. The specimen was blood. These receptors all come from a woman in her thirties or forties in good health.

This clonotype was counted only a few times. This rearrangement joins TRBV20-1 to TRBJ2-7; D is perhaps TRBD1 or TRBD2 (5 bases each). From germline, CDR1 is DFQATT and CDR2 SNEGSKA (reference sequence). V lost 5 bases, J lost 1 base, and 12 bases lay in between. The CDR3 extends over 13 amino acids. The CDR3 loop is CSAPRDGSYEQYF. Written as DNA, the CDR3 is TGCAGTGCTCCTCGGGACGGTTCCTACGAGCAGTACTTC.

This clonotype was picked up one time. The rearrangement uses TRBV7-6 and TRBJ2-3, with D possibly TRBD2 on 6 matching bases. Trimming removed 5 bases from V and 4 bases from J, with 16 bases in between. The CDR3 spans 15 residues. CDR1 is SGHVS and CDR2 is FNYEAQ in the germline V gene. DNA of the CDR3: TGTGCCAGCAGCACCGAGACAGCTAGCGCAGATACGCAGTATTTT. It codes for CASSTETASADTQYF.

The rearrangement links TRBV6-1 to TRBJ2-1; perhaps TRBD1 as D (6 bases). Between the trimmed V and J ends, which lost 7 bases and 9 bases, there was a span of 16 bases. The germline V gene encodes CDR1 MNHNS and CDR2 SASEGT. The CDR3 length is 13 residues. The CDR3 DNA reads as TGTGCCAGCACCCAGACAGGCTGGGTTGAGCAGTTCTTC. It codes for CASTQTGWVEQFF.

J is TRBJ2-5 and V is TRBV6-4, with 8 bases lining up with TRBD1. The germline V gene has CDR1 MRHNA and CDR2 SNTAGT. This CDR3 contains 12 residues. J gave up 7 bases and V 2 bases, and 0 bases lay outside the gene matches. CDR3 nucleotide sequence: TGTGCCAGCAGTGACGGGACAGGGACCCAGTACTTC. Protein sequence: CASSDGTGTQYF.

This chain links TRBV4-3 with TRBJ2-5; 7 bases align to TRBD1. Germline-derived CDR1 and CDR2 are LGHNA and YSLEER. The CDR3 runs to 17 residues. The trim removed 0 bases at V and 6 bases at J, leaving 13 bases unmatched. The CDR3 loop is CASSQDWRTGWGKTQYF. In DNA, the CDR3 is TGCGCCAGCAGCCAAGATTGGAGGACAGGTTGGGGAAAGACCCAGTACTTC.

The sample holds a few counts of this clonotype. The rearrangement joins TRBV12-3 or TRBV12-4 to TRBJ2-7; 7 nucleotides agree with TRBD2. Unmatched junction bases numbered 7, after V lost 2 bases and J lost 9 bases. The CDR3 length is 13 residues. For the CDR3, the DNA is TGTGCCAGCAGTTTACTTATGGGGGAGGGGCAGTACTTC. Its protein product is CASSLLMGEGQYF.

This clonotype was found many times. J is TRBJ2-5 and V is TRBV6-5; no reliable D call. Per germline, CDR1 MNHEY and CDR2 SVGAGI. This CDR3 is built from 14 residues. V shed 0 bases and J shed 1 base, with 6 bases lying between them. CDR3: CASSYSAGQETQYF. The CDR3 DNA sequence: TGTGCCAGCAGTTACTCGGCAGGCCAAGAGACCCAGTACTTC.

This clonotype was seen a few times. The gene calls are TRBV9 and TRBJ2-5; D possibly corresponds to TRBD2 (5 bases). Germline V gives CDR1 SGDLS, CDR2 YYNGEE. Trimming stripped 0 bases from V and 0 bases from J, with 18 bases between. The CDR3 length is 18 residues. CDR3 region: CASSVDPAPPGYQETQYF. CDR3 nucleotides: TGTGCCAGCAGCGTAGATCCTGCGCCCCCGGGGTACCAAGAGACCCAGTACTTC. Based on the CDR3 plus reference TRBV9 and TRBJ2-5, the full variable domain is DSGVTQTPKHLITATGQRVTLRCSPRSGDLSVYWYQQSLDQGLQFLIQYYNGEERAKGNILERFSAQQFPDLHSELNLSSLELGDSALYFCASSVDPAPPGYQETQYFGPGTRLLVL.

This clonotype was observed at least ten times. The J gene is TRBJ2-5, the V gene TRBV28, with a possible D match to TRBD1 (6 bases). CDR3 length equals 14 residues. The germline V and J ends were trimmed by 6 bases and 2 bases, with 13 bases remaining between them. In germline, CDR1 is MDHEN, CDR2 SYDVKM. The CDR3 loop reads CASSKGGGQETQYF. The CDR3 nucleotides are TGTGCCAGCAGCAAAGGGGGTGGTCAAGAGACCCAGTACTTC. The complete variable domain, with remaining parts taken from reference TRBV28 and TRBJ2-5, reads DVKVTQSSRYLVKRTGEKVFLECVQDMDHENMFWYRQDPGLGLRLIYFSYDVKMKEKGDIPEGYSVSREKKERFSLILESASTNQTSMYLCASSKGGGQETQYFGPGTRLLVL.

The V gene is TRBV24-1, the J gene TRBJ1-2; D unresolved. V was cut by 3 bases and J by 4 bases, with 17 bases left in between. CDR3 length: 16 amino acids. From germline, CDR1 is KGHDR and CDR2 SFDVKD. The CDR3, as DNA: TGTGCCACCAGTGATGCCCGTCTGGGAGGGAGCTATGGCTACACCTTC. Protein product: CATSDARLGGSYGYTF.

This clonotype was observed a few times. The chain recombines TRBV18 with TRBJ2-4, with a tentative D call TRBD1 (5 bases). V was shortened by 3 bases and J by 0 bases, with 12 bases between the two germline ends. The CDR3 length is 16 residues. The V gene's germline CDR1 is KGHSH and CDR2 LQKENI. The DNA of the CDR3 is TGTGCCAGCTCACCCCAGGGCGTGGCAGCCAAAAACATTCAGTACTTC. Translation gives CASSPQGVAAKNIQYF.

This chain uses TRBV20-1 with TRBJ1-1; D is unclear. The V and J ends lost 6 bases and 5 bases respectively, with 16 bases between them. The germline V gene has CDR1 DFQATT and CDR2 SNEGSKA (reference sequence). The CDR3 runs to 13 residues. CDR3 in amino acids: CSASGMIETEAFF. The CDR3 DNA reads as TGCAGTGCATCTGGGATGATAGAGACTGAAGCTTTCTTT.

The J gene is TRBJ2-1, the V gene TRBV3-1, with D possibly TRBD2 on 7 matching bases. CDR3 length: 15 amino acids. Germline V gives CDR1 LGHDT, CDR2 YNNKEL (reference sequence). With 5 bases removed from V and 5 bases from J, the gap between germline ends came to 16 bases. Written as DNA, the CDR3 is TGTGCCAGCAGCTTTCGGGGGGCTGGGGACAATGAGCAGTTCTTC. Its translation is CASSFRGAGDNEQFF.

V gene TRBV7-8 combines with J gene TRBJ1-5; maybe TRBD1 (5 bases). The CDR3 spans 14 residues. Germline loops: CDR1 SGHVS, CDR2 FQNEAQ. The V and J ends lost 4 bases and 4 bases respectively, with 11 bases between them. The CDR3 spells CASSYGTDNQPQHF. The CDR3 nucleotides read TGTGCCAGCAGCTACGGGACGGATAATCAGCCCCAGCATTTT.

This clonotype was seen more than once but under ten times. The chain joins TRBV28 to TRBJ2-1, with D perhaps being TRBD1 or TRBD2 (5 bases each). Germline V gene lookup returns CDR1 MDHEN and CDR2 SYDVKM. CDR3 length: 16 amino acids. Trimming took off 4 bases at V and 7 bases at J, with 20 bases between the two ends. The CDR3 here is CASSSRQRALLNEQFF. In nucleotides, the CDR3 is TGTGCCAGCAGTTCACGACAGAGGGCTTTGCTAAATGAGCAGTTCTTC. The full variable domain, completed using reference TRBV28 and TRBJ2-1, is DVKVTQSSRYLVKRTGEKVFLECVQDMDHENMFWYRQDPGLGLRLIYFSYDVKMKEKGDIPEGYSVSREKKERFSLILESASTNQTSMYLCASSSRQRALLNEQFFGPGTRLTVL.

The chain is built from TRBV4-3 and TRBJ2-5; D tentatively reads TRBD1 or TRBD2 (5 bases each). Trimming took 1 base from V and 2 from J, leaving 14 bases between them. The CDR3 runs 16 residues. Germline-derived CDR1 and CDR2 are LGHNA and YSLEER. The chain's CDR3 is CASSQAGRGVQETQYF. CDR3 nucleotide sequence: TGCGCCAGCAGCCAAGCGGGAAGGGGAGTTCAAGAGACCCAGTACTTC.

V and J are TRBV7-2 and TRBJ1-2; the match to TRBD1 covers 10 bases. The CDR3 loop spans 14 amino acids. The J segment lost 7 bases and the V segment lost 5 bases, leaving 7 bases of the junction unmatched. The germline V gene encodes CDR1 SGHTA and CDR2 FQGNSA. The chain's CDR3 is CASSGGGQGTGYTF. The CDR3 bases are TGTGCCAGCAGCGGGGGGGGACAGGGGACTGGCTACACCTTC.

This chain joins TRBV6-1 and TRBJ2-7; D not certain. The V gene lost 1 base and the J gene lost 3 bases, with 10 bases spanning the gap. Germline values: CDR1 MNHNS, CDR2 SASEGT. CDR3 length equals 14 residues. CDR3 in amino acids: CASSEGPMNYEQYF. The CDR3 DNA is TGTGCCAGCAGTGAAGGTCCCATGAACTACGAGCAGTACTTC.

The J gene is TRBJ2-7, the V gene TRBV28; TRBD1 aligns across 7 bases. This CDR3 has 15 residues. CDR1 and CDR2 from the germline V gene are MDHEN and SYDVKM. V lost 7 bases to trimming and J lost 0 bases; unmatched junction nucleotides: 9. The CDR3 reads CASNSGQAGSYEQYF. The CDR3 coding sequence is TGTGCCAGCAACAGCGGACAGGCCGGCTCCTACGAGCAGTACTTC.

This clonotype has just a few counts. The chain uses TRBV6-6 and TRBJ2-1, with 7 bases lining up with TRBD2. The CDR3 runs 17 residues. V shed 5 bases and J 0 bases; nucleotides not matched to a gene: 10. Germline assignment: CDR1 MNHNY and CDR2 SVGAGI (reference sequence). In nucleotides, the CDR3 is TGTGCCAGCAGTCCTAACCCGGGGGGTGTCTCCTACAATGAGCAGTTCTTC. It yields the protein CASSPNPGGVSYNEQFF.